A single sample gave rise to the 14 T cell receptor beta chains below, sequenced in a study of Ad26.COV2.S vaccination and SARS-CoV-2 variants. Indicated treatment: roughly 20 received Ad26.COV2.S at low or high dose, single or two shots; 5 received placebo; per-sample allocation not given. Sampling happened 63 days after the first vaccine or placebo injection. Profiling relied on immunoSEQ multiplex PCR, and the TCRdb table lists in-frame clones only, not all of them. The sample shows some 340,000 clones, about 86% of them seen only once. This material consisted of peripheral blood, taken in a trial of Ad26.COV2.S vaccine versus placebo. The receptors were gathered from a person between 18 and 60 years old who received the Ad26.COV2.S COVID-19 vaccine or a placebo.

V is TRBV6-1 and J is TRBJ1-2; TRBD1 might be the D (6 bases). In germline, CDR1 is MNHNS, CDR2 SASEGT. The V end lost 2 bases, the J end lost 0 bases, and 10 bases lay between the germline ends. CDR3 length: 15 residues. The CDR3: CASSELRQANYGYTF. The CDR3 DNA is TGTGCCAGCAGTGAACTGAGACAGGCTAACTATGGCTACACCTTC.

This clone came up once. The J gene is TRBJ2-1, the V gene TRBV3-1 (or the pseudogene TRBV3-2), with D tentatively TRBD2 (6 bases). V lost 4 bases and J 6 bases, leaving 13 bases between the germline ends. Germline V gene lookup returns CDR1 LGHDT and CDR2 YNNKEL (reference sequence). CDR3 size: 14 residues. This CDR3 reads CASSRDLATNEQFF. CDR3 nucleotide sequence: TGTGCCAGCAGCCGAGACCTAGCGACCAATGAGCAGTTCTTC.

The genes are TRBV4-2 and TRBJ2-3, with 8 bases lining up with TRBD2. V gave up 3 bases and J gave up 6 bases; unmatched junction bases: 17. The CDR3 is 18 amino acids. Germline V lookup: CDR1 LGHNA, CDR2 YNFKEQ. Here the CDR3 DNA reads TGTGCCAGCAGCCAGGGTGGGAGCGGGGGAGCCTCCACGGATACGCAGTATTTT. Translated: CASSQGGSGGASTDTQYF.

In DNA form, the CDR3 reads TGTGCCAGCAGCTCTGACCCTCCCAGCACAGATACGCAGTATTTT. It encodes CASSSDPPSTDTQYF. The rearrangement links TRBV7-9 to TRBJ2-3; D not certain. CDR1 is SEHNR and CDR2 is FQNEAQ in the germline V gene (reference sequence). V gave up 4 bases and J gave up 0 bases, with 11 bases separating them. This CDR3 has 15 residues.

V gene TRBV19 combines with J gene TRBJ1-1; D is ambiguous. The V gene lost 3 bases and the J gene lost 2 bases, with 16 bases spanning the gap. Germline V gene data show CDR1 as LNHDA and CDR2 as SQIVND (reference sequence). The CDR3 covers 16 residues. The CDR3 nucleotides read TGTGCCAGTAGTATCCCATGGTCAGGCAGAAACACTGAAGCTTTCTTT. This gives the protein CASSIPWSGRNTEAFF.

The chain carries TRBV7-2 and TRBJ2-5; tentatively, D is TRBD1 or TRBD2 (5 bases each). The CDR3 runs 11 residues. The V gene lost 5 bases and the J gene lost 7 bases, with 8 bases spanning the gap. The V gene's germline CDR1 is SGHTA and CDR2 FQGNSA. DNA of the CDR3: TGTGCCAGCAGCAGAGGGGCGACCCAGTACTTC. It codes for CASSRGATQYF.

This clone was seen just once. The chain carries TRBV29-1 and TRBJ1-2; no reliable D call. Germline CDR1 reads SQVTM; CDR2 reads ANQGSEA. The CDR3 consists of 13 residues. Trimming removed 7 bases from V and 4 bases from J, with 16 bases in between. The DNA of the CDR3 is TGCAGCGCAACCGAGGACTCTCTCTATGGCTACACCTTC. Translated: CSATEDSLYGYTF.

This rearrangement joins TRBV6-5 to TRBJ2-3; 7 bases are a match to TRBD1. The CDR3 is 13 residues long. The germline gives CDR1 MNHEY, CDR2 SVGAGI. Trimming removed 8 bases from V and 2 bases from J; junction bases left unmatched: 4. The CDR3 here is CASRDSNTDTQYF. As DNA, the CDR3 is TGTGCCAGCCGGGACAGCAACACAGATACGCAGTATTTT.

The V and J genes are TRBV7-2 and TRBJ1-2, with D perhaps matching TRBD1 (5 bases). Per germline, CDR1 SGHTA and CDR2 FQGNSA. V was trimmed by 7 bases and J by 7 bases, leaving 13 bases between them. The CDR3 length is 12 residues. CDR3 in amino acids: CASNFGAGGYTF. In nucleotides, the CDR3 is TGTGCCAGCAACTTCGGGGCGGGTGGCTACACCTTC.

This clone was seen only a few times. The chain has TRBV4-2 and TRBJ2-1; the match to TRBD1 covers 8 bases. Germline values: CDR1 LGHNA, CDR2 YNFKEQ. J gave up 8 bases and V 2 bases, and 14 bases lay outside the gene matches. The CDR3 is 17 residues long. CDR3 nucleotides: TGTGCCAGCAGCCAACACTCAGGGGGCAAGAATTGGGATGAGCAGTTCTTC. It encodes CASSQHSGGKNWDEQFF.

CDR3 DNA sequence: TGTGCCAGCAGCTTACTAGCGGGGTACAATGAGCAGTTCTTC. Its protein product is CASSLLAGYNEQFF. The J gene is TRBJ2-1, the V gene TRBV7-2; 9 bases fit TRBD2. CDR1 and CDR2 (germline): SGHTA, FQGNSA. V shed 2 bases and J 4 bases; nucleotides not matched to a gene: 0. The CDR3 totals 14 residues.

CDR3 in amino acids: CASSSDLTAATDTQYF. In DNA form, the CDR3 reads TGTGCCAGCAGTTCAGACCTGACAGCGGCCACAGATACGCAGTATTTT. V is TRBV28 and J is TRBJ2-3; D may match TRBD1 or TRBD2 (5 bases each). Germline assignment: CDR1 MDHEN and CDR2 SYDVKM. Trimming took 4 bases from V and 2 from J, leaving 16 bases between them. The CDR3 loop spans 16 amino acids.

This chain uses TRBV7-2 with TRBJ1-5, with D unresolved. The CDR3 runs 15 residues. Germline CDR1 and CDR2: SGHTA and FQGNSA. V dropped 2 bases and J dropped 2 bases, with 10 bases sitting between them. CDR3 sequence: CASSLNFGGNQPQHF. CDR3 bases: TGTGCCAGCAGCTTAAACTTTGGCGGCAATCAGCCCCAGCATTTT. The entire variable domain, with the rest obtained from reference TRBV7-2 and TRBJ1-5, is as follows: GAGVSQSPSNKVTEKGKDVELRCDPISGHTALYWYRQSLGQGLEFLIYFQGNSAPDKSGLPSDRFSAERTGGSVSTLTIQRTQQEDSAVYLCASSLNFGGNQPQHFGDGTRLSIL.

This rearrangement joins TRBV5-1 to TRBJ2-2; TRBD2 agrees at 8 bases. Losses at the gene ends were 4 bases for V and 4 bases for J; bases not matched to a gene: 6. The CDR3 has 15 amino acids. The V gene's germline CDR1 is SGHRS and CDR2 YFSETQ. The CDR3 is CASSLMSGGTGELFF. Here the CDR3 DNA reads TGCGCCAGCAGCCTCATGAGCGGGGGCACCGGGGAGCTGTTTTTT.